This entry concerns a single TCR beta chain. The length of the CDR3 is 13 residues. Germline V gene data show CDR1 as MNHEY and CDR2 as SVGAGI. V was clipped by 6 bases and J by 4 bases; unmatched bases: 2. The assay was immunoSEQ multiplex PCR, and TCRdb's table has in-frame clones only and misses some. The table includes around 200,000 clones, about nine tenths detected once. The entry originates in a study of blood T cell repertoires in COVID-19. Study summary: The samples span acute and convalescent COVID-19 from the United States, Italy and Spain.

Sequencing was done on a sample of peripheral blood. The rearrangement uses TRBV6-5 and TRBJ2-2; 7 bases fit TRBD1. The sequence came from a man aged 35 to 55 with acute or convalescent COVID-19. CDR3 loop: CASRAGGTGELFF. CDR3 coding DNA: TGTGCCAGCAGGGCAGGGGGCACCGGGGAGCTGTTTTTT.